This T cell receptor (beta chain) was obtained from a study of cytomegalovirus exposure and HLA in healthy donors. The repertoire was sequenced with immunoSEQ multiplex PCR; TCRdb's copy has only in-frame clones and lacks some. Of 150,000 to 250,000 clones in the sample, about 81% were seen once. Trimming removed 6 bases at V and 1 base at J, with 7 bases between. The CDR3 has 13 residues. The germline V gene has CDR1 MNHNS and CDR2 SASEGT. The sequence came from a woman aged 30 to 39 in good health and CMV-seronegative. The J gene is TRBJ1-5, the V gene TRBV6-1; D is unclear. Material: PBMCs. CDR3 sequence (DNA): TGTGCCAGCAGCTATAGCAGCAATCAGCCCCAGCATTTT. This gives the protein CASSYSSNQPQHF.